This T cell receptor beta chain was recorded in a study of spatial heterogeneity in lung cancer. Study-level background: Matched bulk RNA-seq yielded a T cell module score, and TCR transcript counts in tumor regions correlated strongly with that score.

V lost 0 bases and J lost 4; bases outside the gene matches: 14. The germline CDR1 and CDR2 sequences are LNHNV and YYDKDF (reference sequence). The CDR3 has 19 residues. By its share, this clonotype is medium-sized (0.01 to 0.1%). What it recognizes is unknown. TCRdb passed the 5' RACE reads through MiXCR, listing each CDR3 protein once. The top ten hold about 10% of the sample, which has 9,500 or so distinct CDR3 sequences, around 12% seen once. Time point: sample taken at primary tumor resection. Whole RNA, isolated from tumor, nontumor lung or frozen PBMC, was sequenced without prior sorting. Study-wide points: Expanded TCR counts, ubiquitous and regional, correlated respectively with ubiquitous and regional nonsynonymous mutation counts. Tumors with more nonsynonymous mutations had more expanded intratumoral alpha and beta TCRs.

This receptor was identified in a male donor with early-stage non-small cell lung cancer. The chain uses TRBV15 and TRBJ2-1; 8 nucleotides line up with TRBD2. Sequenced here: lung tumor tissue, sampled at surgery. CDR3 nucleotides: TGTGCCACCAGCAGAGATAAAGGCGGCGGCACTAGCGGATACAATGAGCAGTTCTTC. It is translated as CATSRDKGGGTSGYNEQFF.